This T cell receptor beta chain was sequenced during a study of long-term antiretroviral therapy in people with HIV. The assay used was immunoSEQ (version v3.0), run at survey level. TCRdb keeps only in-frame clones here, not all; method: immunoSEQ multiplex PCR. The sample lists 13,000 or so clones; 70% to 80% were seen once. About this clone itself: Antigen unknown.

The CDR3 runs to 15 residues. Germline V CDR1 and CDR2: SGHRS, YFSETQ. V was cut by 2 bases and J by 3 bases, with 14 bases left in between. The study's findings and limits: On ART adherence, viral resistance or therapy changes, no data were available. Someone took the blood between 2004 and 2017, maybe while older ART regimens were in use.

The chain combines TRBV5-1 with TRBJ2-5; possibly TRBD1 for D (7 bases). The sample consisted of unsorted PBMCs, taken 1.3 years after starting antiretroviral therapy. The clonotype was recovered from a woman aged 18 to 35 with HIV. CDR3 loop: CASSFTGEVKETQYF. CDR3 nucleotides: TGCGCCAGCAGCTTCACAGGGGAGGTAAAAGAGACCCAGTACTTC.